This T cell receptor (beta chain) was identified in a study of T cell repertoires in cytomegalovirus infection (dated 2019 in TCRdb). Background for the entire study: Donor HLA type was relevant to the analysis, because carriage of CMV infection together with the matching HLA type was indicated by public TCR beta signatures. Results and caveats for the whole study, not just this receptor: In the ex vivo response, HLA-C-restricted CMV-specific TCR beta clonotypes were dominant, and in two of eight donors the single most frequent clonotype came from this HLA-C-restricted group. Cumulative frequency of public TCR beta family members discriminated carriers of CMV infection plus the relevant HLA type in this cohort and an independent 352-donor cohort.

CDR1 and CDR2 are drawn from the germline V gene: MDHEN, SYDVKM. Spanning cysteine to phenylalanine, the CDR3 consists of 15 amino acids. Of the read, only the CDR3 DNA is kept; its 45 bases are in frame from base 1. A distance of 19 bases separates the germline ends of V and J, which lose 8 bases and 2 bases respectively. Sequencing relied on an Illumina HiSeq 1500. The public sequencing data were trimmed at Q25 with fastp and processed into clonotypes with MiXCR by TCRdb, which kept only in-frame beta chains. Identical CDR3 proteins give one entry, which carries the most common genes and DNA. The sample has around 530,000 distinct CDR3 sequences on record, 26% of them singletons. The ten largest make up about 13% of the sample. This clonotype has a handful of counts. What antigen it recognizes has not been identified. No per-base quality is available; no much larger clone lies one base away.

The sequencing sample was made of PBMCs. The rearranged segments are TRBV28 and TRBJ2-7; matching of 5 bases hints at TRBD2 as the D gene. This receptor was obtained from a human donor in good health (CMV status not recorded). Some clones in this sample may be carry-over from other donors' samples. The CDR3 protein is CASRKKTGSAYEQYF. The nucleotides read TGTGCCAGCCGAAAAAAGACGGGATCAGCCTACGAGCAGTACTTC.